This entry describes one TCR beta chain. This entry is derived from a study of cytomegalovirus exposure and HLA in healthy donors. Primers for the PCR totalled 60 Vbeta and 13 Jbeta. Clones were sequenced by immunoSEQ multiplex PCR, and TCRdb holds only the in-frame ones, with some missing. This table holds 160,000 or so clones, approximately 80% found once. J was trimmed by 4 bases and V by 3 bases; bases with no gene match: 8. The CDR3 length is 15 residues. Germline V gives CDR1 LNHDA, CDR2 SQIVND (reference sequence). The source of this sequence is a woman between 18 and 29 years old in good health and CMV-seropositive. The sequencing input was PBMCs. The chain couples TRBV19 to TRBJ1-1; 7 nucleotides agree with TRBD1. In DNA form, the CDR3 reads TGTGCCAGTAGTATGCCTGCCAGGGACAGCACTGAAGCTTTCTTT. It translates to CASSMPARDSTEAFF. The variable domain in full, completed from reference TRBV19 and TRBJ1-1, reads DGGITQSPKYLFRKEGQNVTLSCEQNLNHDAMYWYRQDPGQGLRLIYYSQIVNDFQKGDIAEGYSVSREKKESFPLTVTSAQKNPTAFYLCASSMPARDSTEAFFGQGTRLTVV.